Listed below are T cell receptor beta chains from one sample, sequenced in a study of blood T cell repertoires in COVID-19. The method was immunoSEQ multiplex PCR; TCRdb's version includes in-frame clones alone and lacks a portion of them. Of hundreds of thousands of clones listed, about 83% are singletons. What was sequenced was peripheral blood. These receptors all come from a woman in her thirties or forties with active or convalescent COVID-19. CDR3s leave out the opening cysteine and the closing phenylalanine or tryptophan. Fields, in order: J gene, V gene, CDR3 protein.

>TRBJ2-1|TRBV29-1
SVEERDRGTYNEQF
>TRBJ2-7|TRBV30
AWSVFPPTGPLSYEQY
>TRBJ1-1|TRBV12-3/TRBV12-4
ASRGGSTEAF
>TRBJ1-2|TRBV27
ASSLMDRGDFS
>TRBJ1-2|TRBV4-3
ASSRRQGVDYGYT
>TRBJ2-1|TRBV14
ASSQKRGTALDNEQF
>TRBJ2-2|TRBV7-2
ASSATLTNTGELF
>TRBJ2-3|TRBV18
ASSPPLTDTQY
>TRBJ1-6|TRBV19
ASSTNRGLSPLH
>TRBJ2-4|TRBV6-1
ASSEGTGNPPSNIQY
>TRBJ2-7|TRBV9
ASSDSPGQGRNEQY
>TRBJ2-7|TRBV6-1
ASSEGWLAQY
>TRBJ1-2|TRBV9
ASSVTPTGGYGYT
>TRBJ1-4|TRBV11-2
ASSSQLEKLF
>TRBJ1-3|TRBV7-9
ASSMTGAGNTIY
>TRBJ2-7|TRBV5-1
ASSLGAGRITYEQY
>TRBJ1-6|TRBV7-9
ASSPSGTYRDSPLH
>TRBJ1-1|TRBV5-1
ASSPDRVFTEAF
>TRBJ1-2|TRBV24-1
ATSDAGTGINYGYT
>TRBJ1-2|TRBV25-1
ASSEGVTGNYGYT
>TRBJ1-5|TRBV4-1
ASSQVSGRDGNQPQH
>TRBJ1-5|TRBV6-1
ASSESGANQPQH
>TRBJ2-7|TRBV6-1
ASSEGPGVYYEQY
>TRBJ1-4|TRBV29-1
SVESNRGRAR
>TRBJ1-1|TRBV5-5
ASRMDRANTEAF
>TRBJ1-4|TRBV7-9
ASSWGVTGVKLF
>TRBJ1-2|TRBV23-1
ASSQPRPFGTGGDYGYT
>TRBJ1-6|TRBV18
ASSPTGGLH
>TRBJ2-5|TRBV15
ATSRRVALETQY
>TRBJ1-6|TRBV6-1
ASSEAGQAGNSPLH
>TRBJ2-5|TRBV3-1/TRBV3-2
ASSQDVGGKY
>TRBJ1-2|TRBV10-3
AITGRGDPHGYT
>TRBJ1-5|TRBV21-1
ASSKTPPEQGAYSNQPQH
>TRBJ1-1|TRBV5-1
ASHRGQDTEAF
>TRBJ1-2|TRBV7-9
ASSRQGGYT
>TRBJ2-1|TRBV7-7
ASSLGVGPSNEQF
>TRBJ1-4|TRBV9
ASSAHGEGIEKLF
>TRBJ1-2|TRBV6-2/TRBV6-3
ASSPPTGDYGYT
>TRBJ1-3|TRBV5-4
ASSSGQGGLSGNTIY
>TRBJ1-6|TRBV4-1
ASSQGTGVWSSYNSPLH
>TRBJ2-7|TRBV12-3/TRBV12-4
ASSFSVYEQY
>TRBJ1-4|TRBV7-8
ASSVWTGVNEKLF
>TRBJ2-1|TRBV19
ASSWTSGRTKSSYNEQF
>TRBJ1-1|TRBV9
ASSTAPTGGNTEAF
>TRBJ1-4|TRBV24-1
ATGETGVNEKLF
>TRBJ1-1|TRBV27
ASSPVQVLVPFEAF
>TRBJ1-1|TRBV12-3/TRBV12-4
ASSLSVKAF
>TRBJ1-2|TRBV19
ASSMYFYEANYGYT
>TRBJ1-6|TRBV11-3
ASSLGGGEDSPLH